Following are 30 T cell receptor beta chains from one sample sequenced in a study of T cells in Graves' hyperthyroidism and ophthalmopathy. The TCR beta CDR3 regions underwent amplification using RNA transcripts as the source. During a first-round RT-PCR of the TCR CDR3, the HTBI primer set was used. TCRdb re-called the multiplex PCR reads through MiXCR, storing one row per CDR3 protein. The sample lists 250,000 to 300,000 distinct CDR3 sequences, 13% to 15% occurring once. Sequenced sample: blood. The source is a woman aged 40 to 50 with Graves' hyperthyroidism that later progressed to Graves' ophthalmopathy.

This sequence joins TRBV7-9 and TRBJ2-7; 7 bases are shared with TRBD1. This CDR3 contains 14 residues. The J segment lost 1 base and the V segment lost 5 bases, leaving 5 bases of the junction unmatched. CDR1 is SEHNR, CDR2 FQNEAQ, per germline (reference sequence). CDR3 loop: CASSGLTGSYEQYF. The CDR3 bases are TGTGCCAGCAGCGGGCTGACAGGGTCCTACGAGCAGTACTTC.

This clonotype was counted ten times or more. The chain has TRBV29-1 and TRBJ1-1, with a tentative D call TRBD1 (5 bases). Germline V lookup: CDR1 SQVTM, CDR2 ANQGSEA. V lost 6 bases and J 3 bases, leaving 14 bases between the germline ends. CDR3 size: 13 residues. In DNA form, the CDR3 reads TGCAGCGTGAGTCGGACGGGGGACACTGAAGCTTTCTTT. It encodes CSVSRTGDTEAFF.

This clonotype was seen repeatedly, ten times or more. J is TRBJ2-4 and V is TRBV12-3 or TRBV12-4, with unresolved D. V was trimmed by 6 bases and J by 4 bases, leaving 13 bases between them. The CDR3 sequence is 14 residues long. CDR3 sequence (DNA): TGTGCCAGCAGGGCCATGGGCAGAAAAAACATTCAGTACTTC. Its translation: CASRAMGRKNIQYF.

With regard to this clonotype: The CDR3 ends on some other residue instead of the conserved phenylalanine or tryptophan, so this is likely a read error. The chain joins TRBV7-9 to TRBJ1-3; D is perhaps TRBD1 (6 bases). Trimming took off 3 bases at V and 0 bases at J, with 12 bases between the two ends. CDR1 and CDR2 from the germline V gene are SEHNR and FQNEAQ (reference sequence). The CDR3 consists of 16 residues. The CDR3 region is CASSFQGPSSGNTIYY. CDR3 in DNA: TGTGCCAGCAGCTTCCAGGGGCCGAGCTCTGGAAACACCATATATTAT.

This clonotype was counted ten times or more. The rearrangement uses TRBV6-1 and TRBJ1-1, with D hard to call. Trimming shortened V by 5 bases and J by 5 bases, and 12 bases separated the two germline ends. CDR3 length equals 13 residues. Germline lookup yields CDR1 MNHNS and CDR2 SASEGT. The CDR3 reads CASSFVRGTEAFF. CDR3 DNA: TGTGCCAGCAGTTTCGTTCGAGGGACTGAAGCTTTCTTT.

Ten or more counts support this clonotype. The DNA of the CDR3 is TGCGCCAGCAGTGGGACTAGCGGGAACACAGATACGCAGTATTTT. It specifies CASSGTSGNTDTQYF. The chain carries TRBV10-1 and TRBJ2-3, with 12 bases aligning to TRBD2. Unmatched junction bases numbered 1, after V lost 4 bases and J lost 2 bases. CDR3 size: 15 residues. Germline-derived CDR1 and CDR2 are WNHNN and SYGVQD (reference sequence).

The chain recombines TRBV20-1 with TRBJ1-3, with TRBD1 matching 7 bases. In germline, CDR1 is DFQATT, CDR2 SNEGSKA (reference sequence). CDR3 size: 17 residues. J gave up 2 bases and V 0 bases, and 10 bases lay outside the gene matches. CDR3 nucleotides: TGCAGTGCTAGAGATATGTCAGGGCAGGGGGCTGGAAACACCATATATTTT. Protein sequence: CSARDMSGQGAGNTIYF.

In this sample, this clonotype turned up many times. The V and J genes are TRBV11-2 and TRBJ2-7; 11 nucleotides align to TRBD1. CDR3 length: 16 amino acids. With V trimmed by 5 bases and J by 5 bases, 11 bases remained unmatched. Germline CDR1 SGHAT, CDR2 FQNNGV. The CDR3 reads CASSIHGTGGGDEQYF. For the CDR3, the DNA is TGTGCCAGCAGCATCCACGGGACAGGGGGAGGAGACGAGCAGTACTTC.

This clonotype was observed a handful of times. The genes are TRBV5-1 and TRBJ1-1; D may be TRBD1 (5 bases). CDR1 and CDR2 (germline): SGHRS, YFSETQ. The CDR3 is 14 amino acids. V was pared by 0 bases and J by 3 bases, with 9 bases between. CDR3 amino acids: CASSLVIGDTEAFF. The CDR3 DNA is TGCGCCAGCAGCTTGGTGATAGGGGACACTGAAGCTTTCTTT.

This clonotype has ten or more counts. V and J are TRBV28 and TRBJ2-5, with 7 bases lining up with TRBD1. The junction had 4 bases not matched to a gene; V was cut back by 6 bases and J by 3 bases. This CDR3 has 13 residues. Germline V gene data show CDR1 as MDHEN and CDR2 as SYDVKM. The CDR3 nucleotides read TGTGCCAGCAGGCGACAGGGAGAAGAGACCCAGTACTTC. Amino acid sequence: CASRRQGEETQYF.

There are many counts of this clonotype. The chain carries TRBV5-1 and TRBJ1-1, with no clear D. Germline CDR1 and CDR2: SGHRS and YFSETQ. The V gene lost 0 bases and the J gene lost 4 bases, with 10 bases spanning the gap. This CDR3 comprises 14 residues. This CDR3 is CASSLEARITEAFF. The CDR3 region has the DNA TGCGCCAGCAGCTTGGAGGCCAGGATCACTGAAGCTTTCTTT.

This clonotype was counted once. The chain is built from TRBV2 and TRBJ1-2; the D is unclear. Germline V gene lookup returns CDR1 SNHLY and CDR2 FYNNEI. The CDR3 is made up of 15 amino acids. The ends were cut back, 2 bases at V and 3 bases at J, with 13 bases in the middle. The CDR3 DNA follows: TGTGCCAGCAGTGAATTTCGAGGTCAGGACTATGGCTACACCTTC. The encoded protein is CASSEFRGQDYGYTF.

There are many counts of this clonotype. The rearrangement links TRBV11-2 to TRBJ2-5, with D hard to call. The V end was cut by 5 bases, the J end by 6 bases, with 7 bases between. The CDR3 spans 11 residues. Looked up from germline, CDR1 is SGHAT and CDR2 is FQNNGV. This CDR3 is CASSRFQTQYF. The CDR3 nucleotides are TGTGCCAGCAGCCGTTTTCAGACCCAGTACTTC.

This clonotype was observed many times. The chain joins TRBV28 to TRBJ2-1, with TRBD2 identical over 11 bases. Per the germline V gene, CDR1 is MDHEN and CDR2 is SYDVKM. CDR3 length: 16 residues. Losses at the gene ends were 5 bases for V and 10 bases for J; bases not matched to a gene: 13. The CDR3 DNA reads TGTGCCAGCAGTCCCCGACTAGCGGGGCCCCTCAGGGAGCAGTTCTTC. Residues: CASSPRLAGPLREQFF. Based on the CDR3 plus reference TRBV28 and TRBJ2-1, the full variable domain is DVKVTQSSRYLVKRTGEKVFLECVQDMDHENMFWYRQDPGLGLRLIYFSYDVKMKEKGDIPEGYSVSREKKERFSLILESASTNQTSMYLCASSPRLAGPLREQFFGPGTRLTVL.

In its sample, this clonotype was seen many times. The rearrangement links TRBV11-2 to TRBJ2-4; perhaps TRBD1 as D (6 bases). The CDR3 covers 16 residues. Deletions cut 4 bases from V and 0 bases from J, with 13 bases between. The germline V gene encodes CDR1 SGHAT and CDR2 FQNNGV. CDR3 nucleotides: TGTGCCAGCAGCTGGACAGTTGCCGTAGCCAAAAACATTCAGTACTTC. Encoded protein: CASSWTVAVAKNIQYF.

This clonotype was detected many times. The chain links TRBV11-2 to TRBJ2-3; 11 bases fit TRBD2. There are 12 residues in the CDR3. The V segment lost 3 bases and the J segment 10 bases; nucleotides outside the gene matches: 0. Germline V gene lookup returns CDR1 SGHAT and CDR2 FQNNGV. CDR3: CASSLTSGAQYF. As DNA, the CDR3 is TGTGCCAGCAGCTTGACTAGCGGGGCGCAGTATTTT.

This clonotype was seen repeatedly, ten times or more. The J gene is TRBJ2-1, the V gene TRBV2; TRBD2 aligns across 13 bases. CDR1 and CDR2 from the germline V gene are SNHLY and FYNNEI. With V trimmed by 7 bases and J by 0 bases, 6 bases remained unmatched. The CDR3 sequence is 17 residues long. The CDR3 spells CASTLRTSGSSYNEQFF. The CDR3 nucleotides read TGTGCCAGCACCCTCAGGACTAGCGGGAGCTCCTACAATGAGCAGTTCTTC.

This clonotype has a count of ten or more. This chain joins TRBV28 and TRBJ2-7; 8 bases line up with TRBD1. V lost 5 bases, J lost 2 bases, and 2 bases stayed unmatched. The CDR3 loop spans 13 amino acids. Germline CDR1 and CDR2: MDHEN and SYDVKM. The CDR3 loop is CASSDRGPYEQYF. In nucleotides, the CDR3 is TGTGCCAGCAGTGACAGGGGCCCCTACGAGCAGTACTTC.

This clonotype was detected ten times or more. This chain connects TRBV4-1 to TRBJ1-3; D is uncertain. Trimming took off 0 bases at V and 4 bases at J, with 10 bases between the two ends. Germline CDR1 MGHRA, CDR2 YSYEKL. CDR3 size: 15 residues. The CDR3 bases are TGCGCCAGCAGCCAAGAGCCAACCCAGGGAAACACCATATATTTT. The encoded protein is CASSQEPTQGNTIYF.

Note on this clonotype: This sequence may be a read error, since a much larger clone differs from it by one base. V gene TRBV2 combines with J gene TRBJ1-2; no definite D call. V lost 11 bases, J lost 3 bases, and 13 bases lay in between. Looked up from germline, CDR1 is SNHLY and CDR2 is FYNNEI. The CDR3 has 12 residues. The CDR3 DNA reads TGTGCCGGCTCCCAGTGGGACTATGGCTACACCTTC. Its translation: CAGSQWDYGYTF.

This CDR3 reads CASGQEELFF. The CDR3 DNA reads TGTGCCAGCGGGCAGGAGGAGCTGTTTTTT. The chain is built from TRBV6-1 and TRBJ2-2; D call uncertain. This CDR3 region has 10 residues. CDR1 is MNHNS and CDR2 is SASEGT in the germline V gene. The V and J ends lost 8 bases and 10 bases respectively, with 8 bases between them.

This clonotype was recorded many times. The CDR3 DNA sequence: TGCAGTGCCATATCACTAGCGGGAGGGCCCAAGTCCTACAATGAGCAGTTCTTC. Residues: CSAISLAGGPKSYNEQFF. The chain links TRBV20-1 to TRBJ2-1; 13 bases are shared with TRBD2. CDR1 is DFQATT and CDR2 is SNEGSKA in the germline V gene (reference sequence). The CDR3 runs 18 residues. V was clipped by 6 bases and J by 1 base; unmatched bases: 12.

This clonotype was picked up many times. The rearrangement joins TRBV18 to TRBJ1-1; 8 bases agree with TRBD1. Trimming cost V 1 base and J 4 bases; bases outside gene matches: 8. This CDR3 is built from 16 residues. Germline V lookup: CDR1 KGHSH, CDR2 LQKENI. The DNA for the CDR3 is TGTGCCAGCTCACCACTCCCGCGACAGGGGACCACTGAAGCTTTCTTT. Protein product: CASSPLPRQGTTEAFF. Together with reference TRBV18 and TRBJ1-1, the CDR3 gives the full variable domain: NAGVMQNPRHLVRRRGQEARLRCSPMKGHSHVYWYRQLPEEGLKFMVYLQKENIIDESGMPKERFSAEFPKEGPSILRIQQVVRGDSAAYFCASSPLPRQGTTEAFFGQGTRLTVV.

This clonotype was recorded many times. This chain connects TRBV19 to TRBJ2-2; D not certain. V was cut by 6 bases and J by 5 bases, with 7 bases left in between. Germline CDR1 reads LNHDA; CDR2 reads SQIVND (reference sequence). The CDR3 extends over 12 amino acids. The chain's CDR3 is CASRMRTGELFF. The CDR3 DNA reads TGTGCCAGTAGGATGAGAACCGGGGAGCTGTTTTTT. The full variable domain, rest sourced from reference TRBV19 and TRBJ2-2, is DGGITQSPKYLFRKEGQNVTLSCEQNLNHDAMYWYRQDPGQGLRLIYYSQIVNDFQKGDIAEGYSVSREKKESFPLTVTSAQKNPTAFYLCASRMRTGELFFGEGSRLTVL.

V is TRBV27 and J is TRBJ2-5; tentative D call: TRBD2 (6 bases). Germline V gene lookup returns CDR1 MNHEY and CDR2 SMNVEV (reference sequence). The CDR3 consists of 14 residues. V lost 7 bases and J 4 bases, leaving 16 bases between the germline ends. The DNA for the CDR3 is TGTGCCAGCAAAGCATCCGGGACTCGAGAGACCCAGTACTTC. Protein: CASKASGTRETQYF.

This clonotype was seen many times. The genes are TRBV9 and TRBJ2-3; the D is unclear. Germline lookup yields CDR1 SGDLS and CDR2 YYNGEE. Trimming removed 0 bases at V and 6 bases at J, with 11 bases between. The CDR3 length is 14 residues. The CDR3 nucleotides read TGTGCCAGCAGCGTAGCTAACGCACAGGATACGCAGTATTTT. It codes for CASSVANAQDTQYF.

Comment on this clonotype: One base away lies a much larger clone, so this may be a sequencing read error. J is TRBJ2-1 and V is TRBV27; 7 bases agree with TRBD2. The trim removed 4 bases at V and 8 bases at J, leaving 2 bases unmatched. Germline-derived CDR1 and CDR2 are MNHEY and SMNVEV (reference sequence). CDR3 length: 12 residues. The CDR3 DNA sequence: TGTGCCAGCAGTTCCCGGGAGGATGAGCAGTTCTTC. Translated, it gives CASSSREDEQFF.

This clonotype occurred many times. The rearrangement uses TRBV18 and TRBJ1-3, with unresolved D. Germline CDR1 reads KGHSH; CDR2 reads LQKENI. Trimming left V 4 bases short and J 1 base short, with 5 bases between. The CDR3 extends over 13 amino acids. DNA for the CDR3: TGTGCCAGCTCACAAGATTCTGGAAACACCATATATTTT. It yields the protein CASSQDSGNTIYF.

This clonotype was counted only a few times. The chain uses TRBV9 and TRBJ2-7; D possibly matches TRBD1 or TRBD2 (5 bases each). CDR3 length equals 11 residues. Germline values: CDR1 SGDLS, CDR2 YYNGEE. The V gene lost 8 bases and the J gene lost 6 bases, with 12 bases spanning the gap. CDR3 bases: TGTGCCAGTGGGACGGGTGGCGAGCAGTACTTC. This encodes CASGTGGEQYF.

The chain uses TRBV20-1 and TRBJ2-3, with D perhaps given as TRBD1 or TRBD2 (6 bases each). Germline V lookup: CDR1 DFQATT, CDR2 SNEGSKA (reference sequence). The CDR3 contains 14 residues. The germline V and J ends were trimmed by 1 base and 2 bases, with 10 bases remaining between them. CDR3 residues: CSARVRGATDTQYF. The CDR3 coding sequence is TGCAGTGCTAGAGTTAGGGGGGCCACAGATACGCAGTATTTT.